This TCR beta chain derives from a study of cytomegalovirus exposure and HLA in healthy donors. About the study: The 550 to 700 first-cohort repertoires and the roughly 130 validation repertoires shared the same platform, a later analysis reported. Study-wide results and caveats: As was reported, the classifier diagnosed cytomegalovirus status with high specificity and sensitivity. Rarity held for most TCR sequences, but there were some public TCRs that occurred in many donors.

Remarks on this clone: The target antigen is unknown.

It was the approximately 130-subject validation cohort, separate from the roughly 700-subject first cohort, to which the donors belonged. Repertoires were generated with immunoSEQ multiplex PCR, while TCRdb's copy carries only in-frame clones and drops some. This table has 95,000 to 150,000 clones, around 94% appearing once. CDR3 length equals 15 residues. The V end lost 1 base, the J end lost 5 bases, and 11 bases lay between the germline ends. Looked up from germline, CDR1 is SGHTA and CDR2 is FQGNSA. The source material was PBMCs. The V gene is TRBV7-2, the J gene TRBJ2-2; TRBD1 is a possible D gene (5 bases). This receptor was taken from a young woman in good health and CMV-seronegative. Here the CDR3 reads CASSLVGWTTGELFF. For the CDR3, the DNA is TGTGCCAGCAGCTTAGTAGGTTGGACAACCGGGGAGCTGTTTTTT.